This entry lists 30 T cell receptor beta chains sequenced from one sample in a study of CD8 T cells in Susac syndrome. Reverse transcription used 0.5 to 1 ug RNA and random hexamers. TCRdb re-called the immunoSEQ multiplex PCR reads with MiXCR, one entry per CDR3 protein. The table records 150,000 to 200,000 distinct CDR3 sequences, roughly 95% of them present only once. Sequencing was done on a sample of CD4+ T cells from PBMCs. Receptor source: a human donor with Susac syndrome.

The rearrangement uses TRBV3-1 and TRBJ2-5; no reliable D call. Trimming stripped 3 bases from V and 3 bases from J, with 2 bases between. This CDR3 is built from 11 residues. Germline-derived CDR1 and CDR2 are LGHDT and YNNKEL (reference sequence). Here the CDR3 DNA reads TGTGCCAGCAGCCATGAAGAGACCCAGTACTTC. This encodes CASSHEETQYF.

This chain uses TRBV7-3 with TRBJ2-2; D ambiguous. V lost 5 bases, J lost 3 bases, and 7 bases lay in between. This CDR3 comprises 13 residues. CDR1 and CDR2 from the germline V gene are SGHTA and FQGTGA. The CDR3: CASSHLYTGELFF. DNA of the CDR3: TGTGCCAGCAGCCATTTATACACCGGGGAGCTGTTTTTT.

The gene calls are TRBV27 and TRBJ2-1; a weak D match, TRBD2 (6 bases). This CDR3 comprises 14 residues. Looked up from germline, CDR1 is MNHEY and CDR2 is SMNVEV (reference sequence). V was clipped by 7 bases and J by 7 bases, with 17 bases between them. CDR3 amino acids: CASIPPGLPNEQFF. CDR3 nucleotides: TGTGCCAGCATTCCTCCGGGACTCCCAAATGAGCAGTTCTTC.

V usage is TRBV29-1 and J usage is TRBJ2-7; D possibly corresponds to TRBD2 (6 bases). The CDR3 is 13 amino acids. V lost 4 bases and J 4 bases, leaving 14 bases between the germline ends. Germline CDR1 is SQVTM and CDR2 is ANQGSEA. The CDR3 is CSVVRSGGYEQYF. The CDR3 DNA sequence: TGCAGCGTTGTACGGTCCGGGGGATACGAGCAGTACTTC.

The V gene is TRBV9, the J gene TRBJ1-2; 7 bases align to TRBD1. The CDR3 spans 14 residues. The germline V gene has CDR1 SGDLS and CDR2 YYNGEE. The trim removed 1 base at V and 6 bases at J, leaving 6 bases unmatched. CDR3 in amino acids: CASSVNDRVNGYTF. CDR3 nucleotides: TGTGCCAGCAGCGTAAACGACAGGGTGAATGGCTACACCTTC.

The CDR3 loop reads CASGQGNQPQHF. CDR3 sequence (DNA): TGTGCCTCGGGACAGGGCAATCAGCCCCAGCATTTT. V gene TRBV30 combines with J gene TRBJ1-5, with TRBD1 identical over 8 bases. This CDR3 is 12 amino acids long. Germline V lookup: CDR1 GTSNPN, CDR2 SVGIG (reference sequence). J was trimmed by 2 bases and V by 7 bases; bases with no gene match: 1. The whole variable domain, filled in from reference TRBV30 and TRBJ1-5, reads SQTIHQWPATLVQPVGSPLSLECTVEGTSNPNLYWYRQAAGRGLQLLFYSVGIGQISSEVPQNLSASRPQDRQFILSSKKLLLSDSGFYLCASGQGNQPQHFGDGTRLSIL.

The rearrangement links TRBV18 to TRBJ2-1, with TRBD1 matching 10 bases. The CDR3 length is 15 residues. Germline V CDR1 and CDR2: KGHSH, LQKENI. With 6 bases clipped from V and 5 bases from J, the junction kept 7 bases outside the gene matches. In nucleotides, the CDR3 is TGTGCCAGCTCCCCGGGACAGGGGACCAACAATGAGCAGTTCTTC. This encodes CASSPGQGTNNEQFF.

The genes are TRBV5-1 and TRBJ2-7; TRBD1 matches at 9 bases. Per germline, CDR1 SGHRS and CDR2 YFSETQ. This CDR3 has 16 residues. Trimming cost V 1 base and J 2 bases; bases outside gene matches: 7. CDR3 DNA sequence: TGCGCCAGCAGCTTGATGGGGACAGGGAAGGCCTACGAGCAGTACTTC. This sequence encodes CASSLMGTGKAYEQYF.

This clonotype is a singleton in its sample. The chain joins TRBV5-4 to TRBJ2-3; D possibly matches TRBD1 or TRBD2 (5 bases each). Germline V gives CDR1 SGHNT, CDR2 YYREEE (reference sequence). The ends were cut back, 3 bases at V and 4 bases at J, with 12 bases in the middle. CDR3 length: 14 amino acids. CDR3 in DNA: TGTGCCAGCAGCTCGCAGAGGGGCGCAGATACGCAGTATTTT. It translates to CASSSQRGADTQYF.

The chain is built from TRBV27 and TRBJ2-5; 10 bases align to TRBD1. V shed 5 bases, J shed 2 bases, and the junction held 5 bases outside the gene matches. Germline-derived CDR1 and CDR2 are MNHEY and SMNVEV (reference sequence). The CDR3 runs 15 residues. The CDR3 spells CASSTRTGGQETQYF. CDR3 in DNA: TGTGCCAGCAGTACCCGGACAGGGGGGCAAGAGACCCAGTACTTC.

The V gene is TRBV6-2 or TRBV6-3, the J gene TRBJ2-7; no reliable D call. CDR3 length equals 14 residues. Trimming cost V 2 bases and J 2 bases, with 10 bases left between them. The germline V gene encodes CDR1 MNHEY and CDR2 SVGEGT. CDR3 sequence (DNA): TGTGCCAGCAGTTACACCGGACCCCCCTACGAGCAGTACTTC. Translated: CASSYTGPPYEQYF.

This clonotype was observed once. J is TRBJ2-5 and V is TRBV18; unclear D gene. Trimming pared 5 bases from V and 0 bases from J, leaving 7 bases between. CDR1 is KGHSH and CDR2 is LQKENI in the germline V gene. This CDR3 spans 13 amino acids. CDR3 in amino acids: CASSSKYQETQYF. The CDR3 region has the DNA TGTGCCAGCTCATCTAAGTACCAAGAGACCCAGTACTTC.

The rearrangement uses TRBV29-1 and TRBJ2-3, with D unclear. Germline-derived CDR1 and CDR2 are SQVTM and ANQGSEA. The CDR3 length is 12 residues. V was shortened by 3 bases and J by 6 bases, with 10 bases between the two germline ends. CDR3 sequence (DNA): TGCAGCGTTGACCCTAGTTCCGATACGCAGTATTTT. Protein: CSVDPSSDTQYF.

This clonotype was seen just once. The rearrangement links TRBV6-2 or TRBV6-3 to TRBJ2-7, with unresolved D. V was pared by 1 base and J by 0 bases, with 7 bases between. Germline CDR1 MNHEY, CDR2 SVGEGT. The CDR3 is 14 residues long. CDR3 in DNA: TGTGCCAGCAGTTACTTTCAGAGCTCCTACGAGCAGTACTTC. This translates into CASSYFQSSYEQYF.

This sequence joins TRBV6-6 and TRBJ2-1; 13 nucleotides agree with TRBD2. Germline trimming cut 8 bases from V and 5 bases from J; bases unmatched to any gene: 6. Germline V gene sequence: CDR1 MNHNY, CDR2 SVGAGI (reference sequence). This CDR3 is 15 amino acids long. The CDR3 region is CASLPGTSGDNEQFF. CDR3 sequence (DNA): TGTGCCAGCCTACCAGGGACTAGCGGGGACAATGAGCAGTTCTTC.

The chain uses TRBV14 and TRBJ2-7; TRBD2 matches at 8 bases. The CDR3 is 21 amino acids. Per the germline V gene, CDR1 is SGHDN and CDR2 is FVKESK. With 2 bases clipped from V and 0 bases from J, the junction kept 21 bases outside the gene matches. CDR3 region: CASSQPQGGLAETTSSYEQYV. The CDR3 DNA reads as TGTGCCAGCAGCCAACCCCAAGGAGGACTAGCCGAAACTACCAGCTCCTACGAGCAGTACGTC.

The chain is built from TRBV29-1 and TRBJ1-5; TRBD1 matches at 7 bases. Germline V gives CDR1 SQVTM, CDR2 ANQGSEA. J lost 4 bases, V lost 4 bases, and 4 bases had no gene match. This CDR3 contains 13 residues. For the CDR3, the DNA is TGCAGCGTTGGGACAGGTCTTAATCAGCCCCAGCATTTT. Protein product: CSVGTGLNQPQHF.

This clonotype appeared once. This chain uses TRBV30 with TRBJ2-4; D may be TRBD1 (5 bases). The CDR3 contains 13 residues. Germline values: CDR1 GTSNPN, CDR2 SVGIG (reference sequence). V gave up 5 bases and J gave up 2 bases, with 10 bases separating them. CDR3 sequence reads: CAWVSDTKNIQYF. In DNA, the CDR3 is TGTGCCTGGGTATCGGACACCAAAAACATTCAGTACTTC.

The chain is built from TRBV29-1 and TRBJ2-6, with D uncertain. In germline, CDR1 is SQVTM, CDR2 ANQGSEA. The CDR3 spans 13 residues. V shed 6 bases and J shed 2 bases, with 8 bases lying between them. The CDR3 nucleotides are TGCAGCGTATGGGGTGCTGGGGCCAACGTCCTGACTTTC. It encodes CSVWGAGANVLTF.

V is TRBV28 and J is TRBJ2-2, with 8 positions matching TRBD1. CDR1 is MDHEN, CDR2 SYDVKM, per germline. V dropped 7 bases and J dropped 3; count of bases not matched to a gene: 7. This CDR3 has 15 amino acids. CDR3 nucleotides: TGTGCCAGCAACCGGCGGACAGGGTACACCGGGGAGCTGTTTTTT. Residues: CASNRRTGYTGELFF.

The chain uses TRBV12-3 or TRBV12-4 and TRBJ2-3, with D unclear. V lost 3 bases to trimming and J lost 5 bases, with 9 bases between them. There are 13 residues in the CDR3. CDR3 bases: TGTGCCAGCAGTTTGGTAGAACAAGATACGCAGTATTTT. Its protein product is CASSLVEQDTQYF.

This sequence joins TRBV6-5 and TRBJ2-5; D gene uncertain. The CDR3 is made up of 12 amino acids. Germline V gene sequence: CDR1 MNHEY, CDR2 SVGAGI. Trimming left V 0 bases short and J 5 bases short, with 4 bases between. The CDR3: CASSYSGETQYF. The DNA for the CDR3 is TGTGCCAGCAGTTACTCAGGGGAGACCCAGTACTTC.

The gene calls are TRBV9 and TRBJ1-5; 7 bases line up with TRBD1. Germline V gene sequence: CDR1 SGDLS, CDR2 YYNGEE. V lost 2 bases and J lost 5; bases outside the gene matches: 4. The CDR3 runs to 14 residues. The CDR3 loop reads CASSVGTDYQPQHF. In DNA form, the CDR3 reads TGTGCCAGCAGCGTCGGGACAGATTATCAGCCCCAGCATTTT.

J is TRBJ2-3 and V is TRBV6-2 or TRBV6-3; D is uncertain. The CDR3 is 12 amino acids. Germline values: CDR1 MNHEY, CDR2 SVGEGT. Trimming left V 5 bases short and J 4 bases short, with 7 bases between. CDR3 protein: CASSITADTQYF. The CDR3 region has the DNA TGTGCCAGCAGTATTACAGCAGATACGCAGTATTTT.

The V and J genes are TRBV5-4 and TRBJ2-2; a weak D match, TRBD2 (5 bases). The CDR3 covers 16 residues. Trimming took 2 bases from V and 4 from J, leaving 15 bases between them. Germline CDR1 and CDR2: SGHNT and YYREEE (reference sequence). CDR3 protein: CASSLSRSGITGELFF. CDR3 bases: TGTGCCAGCAGCTTAAGTCGGTCGGGGATCACCGGGGAGCTGTTTTTT.

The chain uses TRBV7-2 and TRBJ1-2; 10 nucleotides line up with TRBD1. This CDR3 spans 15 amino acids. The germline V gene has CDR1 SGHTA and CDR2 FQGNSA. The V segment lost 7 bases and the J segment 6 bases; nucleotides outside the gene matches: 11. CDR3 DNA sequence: TGTGCCAGCAAGGGGCAAGTGACAGGGGGCGATGGCTACACCTTC. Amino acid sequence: CASKGQVTGGDGYTF.

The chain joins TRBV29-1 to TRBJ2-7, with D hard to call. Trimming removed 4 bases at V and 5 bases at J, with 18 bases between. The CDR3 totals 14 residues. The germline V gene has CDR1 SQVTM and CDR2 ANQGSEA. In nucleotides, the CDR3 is TGCAGCGTTGTAGTTCTCGCCCGCCGGGACGAGCAGTACTTC. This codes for CSVVVLARRDEQYF.

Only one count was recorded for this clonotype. In DNA, the CDR3 is TGCGCCAGCAGCCTGGACAAGATGAGTGGGGAGCTGTTTTTT. Translating it yields CASSLDKMSGELFF. The chain couples TRBV5-1 to TRBJ2-2; D is possibly TRBD1 (5 bases). Per germline, CDR1 SGHRS and CDR2 YFSETQ. V was pared by 4 bases and J by 8 bases, with 15 bases between. This CDR3 spans 14 amino acids.

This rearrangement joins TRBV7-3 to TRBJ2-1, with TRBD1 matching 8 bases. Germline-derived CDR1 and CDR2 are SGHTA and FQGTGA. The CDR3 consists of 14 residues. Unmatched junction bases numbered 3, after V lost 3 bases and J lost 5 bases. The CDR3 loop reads CASSLDRADNEQFF. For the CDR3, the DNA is TGTGCCAGCAGCTTGGACAGGGCAGACAATGAGCAGTTCTTC.

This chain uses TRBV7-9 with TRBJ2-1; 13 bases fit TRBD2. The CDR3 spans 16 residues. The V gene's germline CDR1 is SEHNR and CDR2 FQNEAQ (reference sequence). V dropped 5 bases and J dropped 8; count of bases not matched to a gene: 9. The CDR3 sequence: CASSPPGLAGVDEQFF. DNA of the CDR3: TGTGCCAGCAGCCCCCCTGGACTAGCGGGGGTTGATGAGCAGTTCTTC. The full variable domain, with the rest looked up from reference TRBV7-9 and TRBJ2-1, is DTGVSQNPRHKITKRGQNVTFRCDPISEHNRLYWYRQTLGQGPEFLTYFQNEAQLEKSRLLSDRFSAERPKGSFSTLEIQRTEQGDSAMYLCASSPPGLAGVDEQFFGPGTRLTVL.